This T cell receptor (beta chain) was identified during a study of T cells in Graves' hyperthyroidism and ophthalmopathy (dated by TCRdb to about 2019). About the study as a whole: Peripheral blood samples were taken at initial diagnosis, before any treatment was given. Once sampling was done, hyperthyroidism patients were given methimazole at a starting dose of 30 mg daily, whereas ophthalmopathy patients were given high-dose intravenous methylprednisolone. TCR Vbeta CDR3 sequencing of 130 to 150 peripheral blood samples (43 ophthalmopathy, 75 hyperthyroidism and approximately 17 progressor patients) is reported in the paper. Prospective prediction of ophthalmopathy was tested in an independent validation cohort of approximately 19 hyperthyroidism patients and some 17 patients who later progressed to ophthalmopathy. The approximately 100 discovery patients were divided at random into training and test sets in a 7:3 ratio. A discovery cohort of about 95 patients, roughly 45 with Graves' ophthalmopathy and 57 with stable Graves' hyperthyroidism, was used to find distinguishing TCR V-J signatures. In over five Graves' hyperthyroidism patients, the study also compared T-cell repertoires from thyroid tissue with T-cell repertoires from blood. Summary of the overall study and its limitations: In validation, the model predicted progression to ophthalmopathy a median of 6.5 months before onset, with roughly 70% sensitivity and about 72% specificity. Most expanded thyroid clonotypes (frequency above 0.001) were also found in blood, which suggests that blood repertoires may mirror thyroid immune responses. In cross-validation, a model built on a 13 V-J signature told ophthalmopathy apart from stable hyperthyroidism with just under 90% sensitivity and 81% to 82% specificity, and in testing the same model reached 80%/75%. Sample size was not statistically predetermined, and investigators were not blinded to group allocation.

TCR beta CDR3 regions were amplified from RNA transcripts. The first round of RT-PCR for the TCR CDR3 was performed with the HTBI primer set and the Qiagen OneStep RT-PCR kit. Libraries were constructed in a second round of multiplex PCR, after which size selection and purification were carried out. Libraries were sequenced paired-end with 100 bp reads on an Illumina HiSeq2000. On the study's bioinformatics: SOAPnuke was used to process the raw data, with reads discarded if the reads contained adapters or uncalled bases, had a mean Phred below 15, or lacked an exact constant-primer or identifier match. COPE v1.2.5 was used to merge the high-quality paired reads, and each unique nucleotide sequence was defined as a clonotype. MiTCR v1.1 was used to align the clonotypes against IMGT TRBV, TRBD and TRBJ reference segments. The analysis was restricted to V-J combinations with a frequency above 0.0001, which together covered about 99% of the repertoires. A TCS score was defined as the ratio between F50 (clonal expansion) and ExV (chaos), using BLOSUM62-based TCRdist between CDR3 peptides within each V-J. Welch's t-statistics and random forest reduced roughly 500 V-J features to 10 to 15, which were used in a naive Bayes classifier (R e1071). TCRdb trimmed public reads at Q25 via fastp, called clones via MiXCR and kept in-frame beta chains. Duplicate CDR3 protein sequences are folded into a single record with the most common DNA and genes. TCRdb, rather than the study authors, made the V and J calls. This sample gives approximately 400,000 distinct CDR3 sequences in total; 11% to 15% of them show up just once. The ten largest account for about 11% of the sample.

Based on the germline V gene (reference sequence), the CDR1 and CDR2 sequences are GTSNPN and SVGIG. From the cysteine through the phenylalanine, the CDR3 covers 12 amino acids. This entry keeps only the CDR3 DNA: 36 bases, framed from base 1. About this clonotype itself: The antigen this receptor binds is unknown. A much larger clone lies one base from this, so it may be a read error.

A patient counted as having stable Graves' hyperthyroidism if no progression to ophthalmopathy occurred over 18 months of follow-up. Hyperthyroidism patients were newly diagnosed, had a disease duration of under 2 months, and were aged 18 to 65 years. Patients with uncontrolled infections, other autoimmune diseases, pregnancy or lactation were excluded. Clinical symptoms, serum thyroxine and TRAb, thyroid ultrasound, and orbital computed tomography formed the basis for the diagnoses. Ficoll-Paque density gradient centrifugation was used to isolate PBMCs from approximately 10 ml of fresh peripheral blood. Trizol reagent was used to extract total RNA, and RNA quality was then checked on an Agilent 2100 Bioanalyzer.

This sequence was found in an older woman with Graves' hyperthyroidism. The chain is assembled from TRBV30 and TRBJ2-7, with the D gene uncertain. What was sequenced was blood. The nucleotide sequence reads as follows: TGTGCCTGGAGCCCAGGTTCCTACGGGCAGTACTTC. This is translated as CAWSPGSYGQYF.